This T cell receptor beta chain was sequenced during a study of blood T cell repertoires in COVID-19. Study background: Spain, Italy and the United States supplied samples that represented acute and convalescent COVID-19.

In its sample, this clone was seen once. In Cohort 3, a recovered donor had either two negative PCRs, clearance, or symptom resolution. The CDR3 sequence is 13 residues long. Germline V gene data show CDR1 as SGDLS and CDR2 as YYNGEE. The V and J ends lost 3 bases and 2 bases respectively, with 7 bases between them. The assay was immunoSEQ multiplex PCR, and TCRdb's table has in-frame clones only and misses some. The sample has under 200,000 clones; less than 90% are singletons. The sequence was collected from a woman aged 45 to 65 who had recovered from COVID-19. The sample consisted of PBMCs or T cells enriched from blood (not recorded which). The rearrangement links TRBV9 to TRBJ2-3; TRBD2 is a possible D gene (6 bases). This CDR3 is CASSAGLTDTQYF. DNA of the CDR3: TGTGCCAGCAGCGCGGGACTCACAGATACGCAGTATTTT.